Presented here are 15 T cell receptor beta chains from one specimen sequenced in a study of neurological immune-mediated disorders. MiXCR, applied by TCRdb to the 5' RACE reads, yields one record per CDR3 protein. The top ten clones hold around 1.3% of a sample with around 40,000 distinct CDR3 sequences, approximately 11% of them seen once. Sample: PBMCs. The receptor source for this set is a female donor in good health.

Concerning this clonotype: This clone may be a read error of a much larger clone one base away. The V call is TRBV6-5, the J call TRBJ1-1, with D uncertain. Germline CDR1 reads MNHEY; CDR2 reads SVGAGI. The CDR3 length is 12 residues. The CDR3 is CASSRNPTESFF. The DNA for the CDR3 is TGTGCCAGCAGTAGAAACCCCACTGAATCTTTCTTT.

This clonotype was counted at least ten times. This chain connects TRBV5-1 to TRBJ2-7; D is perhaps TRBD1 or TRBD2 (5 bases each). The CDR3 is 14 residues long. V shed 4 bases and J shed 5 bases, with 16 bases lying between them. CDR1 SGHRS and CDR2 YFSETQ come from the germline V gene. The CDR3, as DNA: TGCGCCAGCAGCATCGACGGGGCCGGAAACGAGCAGTACTTC. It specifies CASSIDGAGNEQYF.

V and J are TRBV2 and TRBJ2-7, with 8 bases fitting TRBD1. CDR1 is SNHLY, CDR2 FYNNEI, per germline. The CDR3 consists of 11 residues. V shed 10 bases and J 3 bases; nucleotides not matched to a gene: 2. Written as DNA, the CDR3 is TGTGCCAACGGACAGGGCTACGAGCAGTACTTC. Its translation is CANGQGYEQYF.

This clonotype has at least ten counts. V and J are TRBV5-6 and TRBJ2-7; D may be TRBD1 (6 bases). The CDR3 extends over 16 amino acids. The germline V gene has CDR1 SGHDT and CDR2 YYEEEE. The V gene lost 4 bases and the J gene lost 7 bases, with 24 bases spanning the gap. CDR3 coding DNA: TGTGCCAGCAGCAGCCCCTCCGGGACAACCCTAGGGGAGCAGTACTTC. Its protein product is CASSSPSGTTLGEQYF.

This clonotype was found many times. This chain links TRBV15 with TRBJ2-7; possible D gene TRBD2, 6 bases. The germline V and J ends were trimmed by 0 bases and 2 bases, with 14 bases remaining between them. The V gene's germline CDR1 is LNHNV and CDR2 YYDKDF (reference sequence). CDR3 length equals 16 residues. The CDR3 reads CATSRDSGAGPYEQYF. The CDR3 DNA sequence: TGTGCCACCAGCAGAGATTCAGGAGCGGGTCCCTACGAGCAGTACTTC.

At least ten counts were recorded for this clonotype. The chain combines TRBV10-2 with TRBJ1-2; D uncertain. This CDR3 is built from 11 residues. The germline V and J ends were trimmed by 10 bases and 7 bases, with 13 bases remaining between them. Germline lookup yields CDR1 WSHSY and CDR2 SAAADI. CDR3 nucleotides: TGCGCCATCAGCAGAGGGTCTGGCTACACCTTC. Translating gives CAISRGSGYTF.

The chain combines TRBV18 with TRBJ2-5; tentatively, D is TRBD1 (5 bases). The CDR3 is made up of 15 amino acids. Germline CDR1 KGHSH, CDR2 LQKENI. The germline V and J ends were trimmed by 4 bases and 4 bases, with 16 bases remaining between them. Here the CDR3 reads CASSLIDRTGETQYF. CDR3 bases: TGTGCCAGCTCACTGATTGACCGTACAGGAGAGACCCAGTACTTC.

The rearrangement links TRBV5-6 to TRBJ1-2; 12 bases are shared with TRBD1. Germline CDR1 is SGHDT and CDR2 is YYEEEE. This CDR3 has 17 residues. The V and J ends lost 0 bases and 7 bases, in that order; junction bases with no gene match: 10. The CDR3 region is CASSLVQLGQGAGGYTF. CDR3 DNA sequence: TGTGCCAGCAGCTTGGTCCAATTGGGACAGGGGGCAGGTGGCTACACCTTC.

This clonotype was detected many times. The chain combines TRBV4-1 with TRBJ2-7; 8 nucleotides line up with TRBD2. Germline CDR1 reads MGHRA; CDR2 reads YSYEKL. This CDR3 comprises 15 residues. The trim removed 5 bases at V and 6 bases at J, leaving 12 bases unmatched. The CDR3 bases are TGCGCCAGCAGCGCCCGTGTCGGGGGGGCTGTCGAGCAGTACTTC. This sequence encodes CASSARVGGAVEQYF.

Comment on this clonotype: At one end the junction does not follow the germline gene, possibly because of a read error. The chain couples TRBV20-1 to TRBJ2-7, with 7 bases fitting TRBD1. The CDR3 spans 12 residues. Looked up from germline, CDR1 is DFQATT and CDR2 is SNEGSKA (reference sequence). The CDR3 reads CSARSTGVVFAF. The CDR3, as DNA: TGCAGTGCTAGAAGTACAGGGGTCGTATTCGCCTTC.

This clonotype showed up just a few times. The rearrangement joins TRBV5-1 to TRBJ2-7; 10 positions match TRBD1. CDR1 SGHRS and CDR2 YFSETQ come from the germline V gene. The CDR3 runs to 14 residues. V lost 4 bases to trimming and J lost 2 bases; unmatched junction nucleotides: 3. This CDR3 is CASSGGQGAYEQYF. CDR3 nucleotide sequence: TGCGCCAGCAGCGGAGGACAGGGGGCCTACGAGCAGTACTTC.

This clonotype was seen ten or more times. This CDR3 is CASSQGDRGAADTQYF. The CDR3 DNA reads TGTGCCAGCAGCCAAGGGGACAGGGGGGCGGCAGATACGCAGTATTTT. The chain has TRBV4-2 and TRBJ2-3, with 11 bases aligning to TRBD1. This CDR3 contains 16 residues. V shed 1 base and J 4 bases; nucleotides not matched to a gene: 4. CDR1 LGHNA and CDR2 YNFKEQ come from the germline V gene.

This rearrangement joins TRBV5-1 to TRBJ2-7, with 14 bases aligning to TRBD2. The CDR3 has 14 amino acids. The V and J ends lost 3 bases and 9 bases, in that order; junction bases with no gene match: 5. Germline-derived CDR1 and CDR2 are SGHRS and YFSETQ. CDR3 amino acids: CASSSGTSGSAQYF. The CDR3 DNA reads TGCGCCAGCAGCTCCGGGACTAGCGGGAGCGCGCAGTACTTC.

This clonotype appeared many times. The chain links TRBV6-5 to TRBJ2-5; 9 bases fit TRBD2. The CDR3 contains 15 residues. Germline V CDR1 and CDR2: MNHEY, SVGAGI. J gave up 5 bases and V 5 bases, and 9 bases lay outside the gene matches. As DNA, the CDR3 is TGTGCCAGCAGTGCGGGGCTAGCGGGGTACGAGACCCAGTACTTC. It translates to CASSAGLAGYETQYF.

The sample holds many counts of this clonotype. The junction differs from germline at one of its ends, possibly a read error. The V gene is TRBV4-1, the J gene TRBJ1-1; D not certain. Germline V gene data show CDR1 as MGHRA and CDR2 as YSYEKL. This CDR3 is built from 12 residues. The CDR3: CASSQGENQAQF. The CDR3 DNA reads TGCGCCAGCAGCCAAGGGGAGAACCAGGCGCAATTT.